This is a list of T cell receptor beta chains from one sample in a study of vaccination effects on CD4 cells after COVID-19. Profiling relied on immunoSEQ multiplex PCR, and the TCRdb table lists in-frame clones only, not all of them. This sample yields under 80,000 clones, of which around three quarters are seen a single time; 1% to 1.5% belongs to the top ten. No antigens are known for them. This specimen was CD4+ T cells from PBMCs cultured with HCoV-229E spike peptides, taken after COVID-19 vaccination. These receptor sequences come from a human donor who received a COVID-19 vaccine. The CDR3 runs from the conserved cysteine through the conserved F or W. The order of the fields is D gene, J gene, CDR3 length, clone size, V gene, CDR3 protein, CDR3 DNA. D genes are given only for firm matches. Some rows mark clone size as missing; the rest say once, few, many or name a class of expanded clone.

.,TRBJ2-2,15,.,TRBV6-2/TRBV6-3,CASSYGRKNTGELFF,TGTGCCAGCAGTTATGGCCGTAAGAACACCGGGGAGCTGTTTTTT
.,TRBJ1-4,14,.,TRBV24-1,CATSDGAPNEKLFF,TGTGCCACCAGCGACGGGGCTCCAAATGAAAAACTGTTTTTT
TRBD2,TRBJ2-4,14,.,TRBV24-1,CATSDRGRVDIQYF,TGTGCCACCAGTGATCGGGGGAGGGTGGACATTCAGTACTTC
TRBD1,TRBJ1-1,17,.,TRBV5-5,CASREGTGGFWPTEAFF,TGTGCCAGCAGGGAGGGGACAGGGGGTTTTTGGCCCACTGAAGCTTTCTTT
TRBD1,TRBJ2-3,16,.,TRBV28,CASSLGWQGATDTQYF,TGTGCCAGCAGTTTGGGTTGGCAGGGGGCAACAGATACGCAGTATTTT
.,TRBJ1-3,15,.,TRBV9,CASSKPGSSGNTIYF,TGTGCCAGCAGCAAACCGGGATCCTCTGGAAACACCATATATTTT
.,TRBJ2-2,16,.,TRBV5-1,CASSPGTHWRNGELFF,TGCGCCAGCAGCCCTGGGACTCACTGGAGGAACGGGGAGCTGTTTTTT
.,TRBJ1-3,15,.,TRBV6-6,CASSYSGGTGNTIYF,TGTGCCAGCAGTTACTCGGGGGGGACTGGAAACACCATATATTTT
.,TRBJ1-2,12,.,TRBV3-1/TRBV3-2,CASSSLGTGYTF,TGTGCCAGCAGCTCCCTGGGCACCGGCTACACCTTC
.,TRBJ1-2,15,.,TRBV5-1,CASSLGLSLSYGYTF,TGCGCCAGCAGCTTGGGTCTCAGTCTAAGCTATGGCTACACCTTC
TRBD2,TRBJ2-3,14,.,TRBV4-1,CASSQPGLEDTQYF,TGCGCCAGCAGCCAACCGGGACTAGAAGATACGCAGTATTTT
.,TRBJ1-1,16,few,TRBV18,CASSPPTGGRSTEAFF,TGTGCCAGCTCACCACCAACCGGGGGAAGGAGCACTGAAGCTTTCTTT
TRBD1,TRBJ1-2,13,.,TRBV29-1,CSVEAGGGYGYTF,TGCAGCGTTGAGGCAGGGGGAGGCTATGGCTACACCTTC
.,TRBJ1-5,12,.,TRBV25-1,CASSRGYQPQHF,TGTGCCAGCAGTCGCGGGTATCAGCCCCAGCATTTT
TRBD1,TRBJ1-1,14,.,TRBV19,CASSVGVGDSEAFF,TGTGCCAGTAGCGTGGGAGTAGGGGACAGTGAAGCTTTCTTT
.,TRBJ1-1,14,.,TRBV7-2,CASSLFGGNTEAFF,TGTGCCAGCAGCTTGTTTGGGGGGAACACTGAAGCTTTCTTT